This paragraph covers one TCR beta chain sequence. Its specificity is unknown. The V end was cut by 2 bases, the J end by 0 bases, with 8 bases between. CDR1 is LNHDA, CDR2 SQIVND, per germline (reference sequence). The CDR3 has 15 amino acids. As previously described, bulk TCR libraries were made using listed TCR primers. Via MiXCR, TCRdb re-called the PCR reads, giving one row per CDR3 protein. The sample consists of over 90,000 distinct CDR3 sequences, less than 35% of them appearing once. The record originates from a study of molecular identifiers for immune sequencing clone quantification. Study-wide findings and caveats: Clones above 20 RNA copies held over 97% of effector molecules, under 1% in naive cells.

Isolation of naive CD8 T cells was achieved by sorting on a CD8+CD4-CCR7+CD45RA+ phenotype. This rearrangement joins TRBV19 to TRBJ1-5, with D hard to call. The sequence derives from a human donor in good health. Some libraries in this study had Jurkat cell RNA spiked in. The sequencing sample was made of naive CD8+ T cells from blood, with Jurkat cell RNA spiked in. Subset reported: FACS-sorted CD8+CD4-CCR7+CD45RA+ naive T cells. CDR3 bases: TGTGCCAGTAGTATAATCGGAGCTAGCAATCAGCCCCAGCATTTT. Translated, it gives CASSIIGASNQPQHF.